Following are 31 T cell receptor beta chains from one sample sequenced in a study of cytomegalovirus exposure and HLA in healthy donors. With 60 Vbeta and 13 Jbeta primers, the PCR was carried out. Clones were read by immunoSEQ multiplex PCR, and TCRdb kept only the in-frame ones, dropping some. Here the sample spans under 150,000 clones, around 78% being singletons. The sequencing input was PBMCs. The receptors come from a woman in her forties in good health and CMV-seronegative.

The count of this clone is one. V usage is TRBV19 and J usage is TRBJ2-1; 8 bases agree with TRBD1. The CDR3 consists of 14 residues. J lost 3 bases, V lost 10 bases, and 8 bases had no gene match. Germline CDR1 reads LNHDA; CDR2 reads SQIVND (reference sequence). The CDR3 here is CATRWDRSYNEQFF. DNA of the CDR3: TGTGCCACACGTTGGGACAGGAGCTACAATGAGCAGTTCTTC.

The rearrangement joins TRBV2 to TRBJ1-1; D gene unclear. This CDR3 comprises 15 residues. Trimming took 2 bases from V and 2 from J, leaving 12 bases between them. Germline CDR1 reads SNHLY; CDR2 reads FYNNEI. The CDR3 is CASSERSGFNTEAFF. CDR3 bases: TGTGCCAGCAGTGAAAGGTCGGGGTTTAACACTGAAGCTTTCTTT.

CDR3: CASMDSVGNEQFF. CDR3 DNA sequence: TGTGCCAGCATGGACTCCGTCGGGAATGAGCAGTTCTTC. The chain combines TRBV6-6 with TRBJ2-1, with D perhaps matching TRBD2 (5 bases). The CDR3 runs to 13 residues. The germline gives CDR1 MNHNY, CDR2 SVGAGI (reference sequence). V shed 7 bases and J shed 7 bases, with 14 bases lying between them.

The rearrangement joins TRBV2 to TRBJ1-2; D not certain. V was trimmed by 6 bases and J by 0 bases, leaving 8 bases between them. Germline V lookup: CDR1 SNHLY, CDR2 FYNNEI. The CDR3 is 13 residues long. The CDR3 sequence is CASRGGTNYGYTF. The CDR3 DNA follows: TGTGCCAGCAGGGGAGGCACTAACTATGGCTACACCTTC.

V and J are TRBV10-3 and TRBJ2-7; D call uncertain. This CDR3 is built from 13 residues. Trimming took off 0 bases at V and 3 bases at J, with 6 bases between the two ends. Germline CDR1 is ENHRY and CDR2 is SYGVKD. The CDR3: CAISESNGYEQYF. Written as DNA, the CDR3 is TGTGCCATCAGTGAGTCCAACGGCTACGAGCAGTACTTC.

This CDR3 reads CASSLGIAGLTDTQYF. DNA for the CDR3: TGTGCCAGCAGCCTCGGAATAGCGGGGCTCACAGATACGCAGTATTTT. The chain combines TRBV28 with TRBJ2-3; 8 positions agree with TRBD2. The CDR3 runs 16 residues. Germline V gives CDR1 MDHEN, CDR2 SYDVKM. V lost 6 bases to trimming and J lost 2 bases; unmatched junction nucleotides: 10. Looking up the rest from reference TRBV28 and TRBJ2-3 gives the full variable domain: DVKVTQSSRYLVKRTGEKVFLECVQDMDHENMFWYRQDPGLGLRLIYFSYDVKMKEKGDIPEGYSVSREKKERFSLILESASTNQTSMYLCASSLGIAGLTDTQYFGPGTRLTVL.

The rearrangement joins TRBV30 to TRBJ1-1; D call uncertain. The germline V and J ends were trimmed by 3 bases and 5 bases, with 16 bases remaining between them. Germline V gives CDR1 GTSNPN, CDR2 SVGIG (reference sequence). CDR3 length equals 14 residues. The CDR3 protein is CAWRRGEVETEAFF. CDR3 sequence (DNA): TGTGCCTGGAGAAGAGGTGAGGTGGAGACTGAAGCTTTCTTT.

The chain links TRBV5-5 to TRBJ1-5; 7 bases map to TRBD1. The CDR3 length is 16 residues. The V segment lost 0 bases and the J segment 4 bases; nucleotides outside the gene matches: 7. In germline, CDR1 is SGHKS, CDR2 YYEKEE (reference sequence). The CDR3 DNA reads as TGTGCCAGCAGCTTGGACAGGGGAGGTCTTAATCAGCCCCAGCATTTT. Its protein is CASSLDRGGLNQPQHF.

This clone has a handful of counts. The chain links TRBV30 to TRBJ2-7; D is possibly TRBD1 (5 bases). Germline lookup yields CDR1 GTSNPN and CDR2 SVGIG (reference sequence). The CDR3 is 13 amino acids. V was cut by 2 bases and J by 6 bases, with 14 bases left in between. The CDR3 here is CAWSWTPLGEQYF. The CDR3, as DNA: TGTGCCTGGAGTTGGACACCGCTGGGCGAGCAGTACTTC.

CDR3 in DNA: TGCGCCAGCAGCCCGTTGACAGGGGGCGCACATGGCTACACCTTC. Translated, it gives CASSPLTGGAHGYTF. The V call is TRBV5-1, the J call TRBJ1-2, with 10 bases fitting TRBD1. The CDR3 runs to 15 residues. With 4 bases clipped from V and 6 bases from J, the junction kept 9 bases outside the gene matches. The V gene's germline CDR1 is SGHRS and CDR2 YFSETQ.

This chain connects TRBV9 to TRBJ2-7; the D gene is possibly TRBD2 (5 bases). The germline V and J ends were trimmed by 4 bases and 2 bases, with 25 bases remaining between them. Germline loops: CDR1 SGDLS, CDR2 YYNGEE. The CDR3 has 18 amino acids. In DNA form, the CDR3 reads TGTGCCAGCAGCTCCAGTCCCGGAGGCAGGCATCTTCCCTACGAGCAGTACTTC. This translates into CASSSSPGGRHLPYEQYF.

The chain recombines TRBV5-1 with TRBJ2-5, with TRBD1 as a possible D gene (6 bases). TRBJ2-7 explains the end of the DNA better; the J call may be wrong. This CDR3 is built from 12 residues. Germline assignment: CDR1 SGHRS and CDR2 YFSETQ. DNA of the CDR3: TGCGCCAGCAGCTTCACAGGGAACGAGCAGTACTTC. As protein: CASSFTGNEQYF.

CDR3 nucleotides: TGTGCCAGTAGTATACCCCGGACTAGCGGGCCGGTGGATGAGCAGTTCTTC. It encodes CASSIPRTSGPVDEQFF. The chain recombines TRBV19 with TRBJ2-1; 11 bases line up with TRBD2. This CDR3 has 17 residues. Unmatched junction bases numbered 11, after V lost 2 bases and J lost 8 bases. Germline V lookup: CDR1 LNHDA, CDR2 SQIVND (reference sequence).

This clone showed up just a few times. This chain uses TRBV9 with TRBJ2-3; D call uncertain. The CDR3 spans 16 residues. Germline values: CDR1 SGDLS, CDR2 YYNGEE. V was trimmed by 0 bases and J by 0 bases, leaving 11 bases between them. CDR3 coding DNA: TGTGCCAGCAGCGTAGGGTCTAGTAAAAGCACAGATACGCAGTATTTT. Translating gives CASSVGSSKSTDTQYF.

This chain links TRBV27 with TRBJ1-2, with D maybe TRBD1 (5 bases). This CDR3 has 12 residues. Germline CDR1 and CDR2: MNHEY and SMNVEV (reference sequence). V lost 5 bases to trimming and J lost 4 bases, with 8 bases between them. CDR3: CASSPDSYGYTF. CDR3 DNA sequence: TGTGCCAGCAGTCCAGACAGCTATGGCTACACCTTC.

This CDR3 reads CAISPQAGQGTSTDTQYF. CDR3 nucleotide sequence: TGTGCCATCAGCCCACAGGCGGGACAGGGAACTAGCACAGATACGCAGTATTTT. The chain uses TRBV10-3 and TRBJ2-3; 9 bases agree with TRBD1. Germline V gene lookup returns CDR1 ENHRY and CDR2 SYGVKD. Trimming at V came to 6 bases and at J to 0 bases, leaving 13 bases not matched to a gene. The CDR3 is made up of 18 amino acids.

The chain uses TRBV10-3 and TRBJ2-1, with D possibly matching TRBD2 (5 bases). Germline lookup yields CDR1 ENHRY and CDR2 SYGVKD. V dropped 10 bases and J dropped 5 bases, with 15 bases sitting between them. The length of the CDR3 is 13 residues. CDR3 sequence (DNA): TGTGCCACCTGGACCAGGCGGGACAATGAGCAGTTCTTC. Protein sequence: CATWTRRDNEQFF.

The V gene is TRBV5-4, the J gene TRBJ2-3, with D perhaps matching TRBD1 (5 bases). Trimming took 0 bases from V and 3 from J, leaving 8 bases between them. Germline assignment: CDR1 SGHNT and CDR2 YYREEE (reference sequence). The CDR3 spans 14 residues. In DNA, the CDR3 is TGTGCCAGCAGCTTGGCACAGGTGACAGATACGCAGTATTTT. It translates to CASSLAQVTDTQYF. Full variable domain (outside the CDR3, taken from reference TRBV5-4 and TRBJ2-3): ETGVTQSPTHLIKTRGQQVTLRCSSQSGHNTVSWYQQALGQGPQFIFQYYREEENGRGNFPPRFSGLQFPNYSSELNVNALELDDSALYLCASSLAQVTDTQYFGPGTRLTVL.

CDR3 nucleotides: TGTGCCAGCAGCGTCCTAGCGGAGATCGGTGAGCAGTTCTTC. As protein: CASSVLAEIGEQFF. The genes are TRBV9 and TRBJ2-1, with 7 bases matching TRBD2. Germline values: CDR1 SGDLS, CDR2 YYNGEE. This CDR3 region has 14 residues. Losses at the gene ends were 2 bases for V and 9 bases for J; bases not matched to a gene: 8.

The chain joins TRBV10-3 to TRBJ1-2; D remains unclear. Trimming removed 3 bases from V and 8 bases from J, with 19 bases in between. Germline V gene lookup returns CDR1 ENHRY and CDR2 SYGVKD. The length of the CDR3 is 15 residues. The CDR3 sequence is CAISDTQARNRGYTF. The CDR3 DNA sequence: TGTGCCATCAGTGACACGCAGGCCAGGAATAGGGGCTACACCTTC.

This chain joins TRBV5-4 and TRBJ2-2, with D possibly TRBD2 on 7 matching bases. Germline V CDR1 and CDR2: SGHNT, YYREEE (reference sequence). Trimming removed 4 bases from V and 4 bases from J, with 14 bases in between. The CDR3 is made up of 15 amino acids. The CDR3 nucleotides read TGTGCCAGCAGCCGCGCGGGGGCAGCCACCGGGGAGCTGTTTTTT. It encodes CASSRAGAATGELFF.

This clone was counted between two and nine times. The chain couples TRBV5-6 to TRBJ2-3; 12 bases are shared with TRBD2. Germline assignment: CDR1 SGHDT and CDR2 YYEEEE. There are 18 residues in the CDR3. V was clipped by 2 bases and J by 0 bases; unmatched bases: 7. The CDR3, as DNA: TGTGCCAGCAGCTTTGGGCTAGCGGGAGGGATTAGCACAGATACGCAGTATTTT. The encoded protein is CASSFGLAGGISTDTQYF.

The chain employs TRBV5-5 and TRBJ1-2; TRBD1 aligns across 7 bases. The CDR3 is 15 residues long. CDR1 is SGHKS and CDR2 is YYEKEE in the germline V gene (reference sequence). After removal of 4 bases from V and 2 bases from J, the junction contained 8 bases not matched to a gene. The CDR3 bases are TGTGCCAGCAGCACCAGACAGGGCCACAACTATGGCTACACCTTC. Its protein is CASSTRQGHNYGYTF.

The chain employs TRBV7-6 and TRBJ1-4; D is perhaps TRBD1 (5 bases). The germline V gene encodes CDR1 SGHVS and CDR2 FNYEAQ. The CDR3 has 13 amino acids. The V end lost 5 bases, the J end lost 7 bases, and 11 bases lay between the germline ends. The CDR3 region is CASSLQGSEKLFF. The CDR3 DNA reads TGTGCCAGCAGCCTGCAGGGAAGTGAAAAACTGTTTTTT.

V usage is TRBV12-2 and J usage is TRBJ1-6; TRBD1, the table's D call, lacks a check against the DNA. TRBV12-2 is designated a pseudogene. The CDR3 has 17 amino acids. The CDR3 nucleotides read TGTGCAAGTCGCTTTCGGGACAGGGGGCGCGGCAATTCACCCCTCCACTTT. This sequence encodes CASRFRDRGRGNSPLHF.

The chain links TRBV15 to TRBJ1-4; D call uncertain. Trimming cost V 0 bases and J 8 bases, with 22 bases left between them. Germline values: CDR1 LNHNV, CDR2 YYDKDF (reference sequence). The CDR3 is made up of 18 amino acids. CDR3 in DNA: TGTGCCACCAGCAGAGATCCCGCCCCACGGCGGGATGAAGAAAAACTGTTTTTT. It codes for CATSRDPAPRRDEEKLFF.

The rearrangement joins TRBV18 to TRBJ2-1; 9 bases fit TRBD2. This CDR3 contains 17 residues. Germline CDR1 is KGHSH and CDR2 is LQKENI. The V segment lost 6 bases and the J segment 8 bases; nucleotides outside the gene matches: 17. CDR3 protein: CASSPAGGGEPFDEQFF. As DNA, the CDR3 is TGTGCCAGCTCTCCCGCTGGCGGGGGGGAACCGTTCGATGAGCAGTTCTTC.

The chain carries TRBV5-1 and TRBJ1-1; the D gene is possibly TRBD1 (5 bases). This CDR3 contains 14 residues. Trimming shortened V by 4 bases and J by 0 bases, and 10 bases separated the two germline ends. Germline V gene sequence: CDR1 SGHRS, CDR2 YFSETQ. The CDR3, as DNA: TGCGCCAGCAGCGTCCAGGGTATGAACACTGAAGCTTTCTTT. Protein: CASSVQGMNTEAFF.

CDR3 sequence (DNA): TGTGCCAGTAGTACTCTCCGTCGACAGTACAATGAGCAGTTCTTC. Translated: CASSTLRRQYNEQFF. The chain has TRBV19 and TRBJ2-1, with D tentatively TRBD1 (5 bases). V dropped 4 bases and J dropped 4 bases, with 14 bases sitting between them. The CDR3 loop spans 15 amino acids. The germline V gene encodes CDR1 LNHDA and CDR2 SQIVND (reference sequence). The full variable domain, its missing parts supplied by reference TRBV19 and TRBJ2-1, is DGGITQSPKYLFRKEGQNVTLSCEQNLNHDAMYWYRQDPGQGLRLIYYSQIVNDFQKGDIAEGYSVSREKKESFPLTVTSAQKNPTAFYLCASSTLRRQYNEQFFGPGTRLTVL.

The chain couples TRBV19 to TRBJ2-7, with D possibly matching TRBD2 (5 bases). V gave up 1 base and J gave up 3 bases, with 10 bases separating them. The CDR3 runs 14 residues. Germline V gene lookup returns CDR1 LNHDA and CDR2 SQIVND (reference sequence). CDR3 nucleotides: TGTGCCAGTAGTATAGCCCTAGGACTCTACGAGCAGTACTTC. As protein: CASSIALGLYEQYF.

This chain links TRBV5-1 with TRBJ1-2; 9 bases are shared with TRBD1. Germline CDR1 and CDR2: SGHRS and YFSETQ. This CDR3 is 14 amino acids long. With 7 bases clipped from V and 8 bases from J, the junction kept 12 bases outside the gene matches. The CDR3 DNA reads TGCGCCAGCCTACCGGGACAGGGTGACGGGGGCTACACCTTC. Amino acids: CASLPGQGDGGYTF.